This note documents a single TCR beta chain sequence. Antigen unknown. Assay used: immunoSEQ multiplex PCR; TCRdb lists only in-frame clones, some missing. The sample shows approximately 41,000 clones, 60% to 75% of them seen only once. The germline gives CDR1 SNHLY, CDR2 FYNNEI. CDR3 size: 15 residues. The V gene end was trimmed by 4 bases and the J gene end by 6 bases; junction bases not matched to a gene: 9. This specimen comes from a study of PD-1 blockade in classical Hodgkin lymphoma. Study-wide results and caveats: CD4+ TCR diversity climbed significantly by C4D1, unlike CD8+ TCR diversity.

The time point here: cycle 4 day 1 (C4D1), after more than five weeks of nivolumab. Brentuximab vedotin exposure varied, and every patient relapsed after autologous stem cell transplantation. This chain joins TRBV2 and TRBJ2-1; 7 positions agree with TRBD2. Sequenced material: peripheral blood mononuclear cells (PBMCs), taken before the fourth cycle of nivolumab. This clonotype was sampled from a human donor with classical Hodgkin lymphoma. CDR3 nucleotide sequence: TGTGCCAGCAGTGCCCCGGGACTACTACTCAATGAGCAGTTCTTC. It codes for CASSAPGLLLNEQFF.